The following is a T cell receptor (beta chain) sequence with its context. The antigen is undetermined. Averaging roughly 120 mL, one heparinised blood draw came from each individual donor. The entirety of the isolated RNA underwent reverse transcription, so expressed TCRB transcripts were sequenced. Libraries were prepared by immunoSEQ multiplex PCR; TCRdb keeps only in-frame clonotypes and omits some of them. In the table there are over 200,000 clones, roughly 11% of which are singletons. V was clipped by 2 bases and J by 7 bases; unmatched bases: 5. Germline V gives CDR1 SGHDT, CDR2 YYEEEE. The CDR3 totals 13 residues. The data belong to a study of beta chain features in type 1 diabetes. Study background: When patients were set against healthy donors, age, gender and cell yields were similar. Overall study results and limits: TCRB CDR3s from Type 1 diabetes patients were moderately but significantly shorter in all four CD4+ subsets. There was a possibility that cDNA sequencing over-represented cells with high TCR expression. In the patient group, naive, central memory and Treg TCRB repertoires seemed more alike than in the healthy donor group.

The material sequenced was naive CD4+ T cells from blood. The V call is TRBV5-6, the J call TRBJ1-2; 7 positions match TRBD1. This TCR derives from a man in his thirties or forties with type 1 diabetes. The CDR3 DNA sequence: TGTGCCAGCAGCTTATGGGACAGCGGTGGCTACACCTTC. The encoded protein is CASSLWDSGGYTF.